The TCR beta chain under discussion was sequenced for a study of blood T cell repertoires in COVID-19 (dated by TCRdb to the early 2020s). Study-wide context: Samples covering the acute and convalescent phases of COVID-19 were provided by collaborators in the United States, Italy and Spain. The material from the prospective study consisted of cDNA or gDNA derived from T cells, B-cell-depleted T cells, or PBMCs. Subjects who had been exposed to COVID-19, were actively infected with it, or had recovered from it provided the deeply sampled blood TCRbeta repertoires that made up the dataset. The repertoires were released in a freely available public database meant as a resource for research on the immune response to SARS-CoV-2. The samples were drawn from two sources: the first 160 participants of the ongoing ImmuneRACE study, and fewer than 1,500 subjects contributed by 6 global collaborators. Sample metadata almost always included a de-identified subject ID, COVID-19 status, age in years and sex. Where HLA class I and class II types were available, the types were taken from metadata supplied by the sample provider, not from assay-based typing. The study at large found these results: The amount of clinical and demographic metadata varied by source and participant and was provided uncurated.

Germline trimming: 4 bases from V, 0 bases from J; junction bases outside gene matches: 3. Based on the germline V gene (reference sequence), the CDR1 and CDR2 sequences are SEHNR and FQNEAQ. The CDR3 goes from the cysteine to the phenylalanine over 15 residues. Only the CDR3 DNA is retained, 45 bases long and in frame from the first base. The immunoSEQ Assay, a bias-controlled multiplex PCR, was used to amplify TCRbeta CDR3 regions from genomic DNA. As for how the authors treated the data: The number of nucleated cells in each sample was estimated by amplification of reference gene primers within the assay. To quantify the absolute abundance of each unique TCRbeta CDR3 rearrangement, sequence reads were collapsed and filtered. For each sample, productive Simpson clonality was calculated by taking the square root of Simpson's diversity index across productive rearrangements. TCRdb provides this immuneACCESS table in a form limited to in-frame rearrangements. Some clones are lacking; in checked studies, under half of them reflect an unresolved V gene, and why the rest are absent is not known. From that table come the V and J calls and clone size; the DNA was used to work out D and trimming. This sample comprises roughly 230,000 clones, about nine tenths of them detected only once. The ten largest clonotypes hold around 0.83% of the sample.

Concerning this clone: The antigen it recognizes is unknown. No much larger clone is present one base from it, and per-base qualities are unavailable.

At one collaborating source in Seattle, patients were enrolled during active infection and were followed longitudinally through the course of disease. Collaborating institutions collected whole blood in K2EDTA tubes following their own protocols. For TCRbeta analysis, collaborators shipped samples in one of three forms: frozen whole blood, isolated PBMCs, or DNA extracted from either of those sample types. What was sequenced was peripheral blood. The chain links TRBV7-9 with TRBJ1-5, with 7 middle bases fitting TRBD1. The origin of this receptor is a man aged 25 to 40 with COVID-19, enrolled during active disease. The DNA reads TGTGCCAGCAGCTCAGGGGGGTATAGCAATCAGCCCCAGCATTTT. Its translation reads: CASSSGGYSNQPQHF.